These T cell receptor beta chains were read from a single sample in a study of T cell responses to AZD1222 COVID-19 vaccine. Profiled with immunoSEQ multiplex PCR; TCRdb holds only in-frame clones, not every one. The sample gives about 70,000 clones, around four fifths of which show up once; roughly 6% is in the top ten. Sequencing was performed on peripheral blood, taken 28 days after the second AZD1222 dose. The receptors come from an adult who received the AZD1222 COVID-19 vaccine. The CDR3 runs from the conserved cysteine through the conserved F or W. Fields, in order: J gene, D gene, clone size, V gene, CDR3 protein, CDR3 DNA. The D gene is left open where the match is weak. Not all rows give a size; the values are once, few, many and, for expanded clones, a class.

j_call: TRBJ2-5
d_call: -
clone_size: few
v_call: TRBV6-5
cdr3_aa: CASRQARETQYF
cdr3_nt: TGTGCCAGCAGACAGGCCCGGGAGACCCAGTACTTC

j_call: TRBJ1-1
d_call: -
clone_size: -
v_call: TRBV24-1
cdr3_aa: CATRPRGGNTEAFF
cdr3_nt: TGTGCCACCAGACCCCGAGGTGGGAACACTGAAGCTTTCTTT

j_call: TRBJ1-2
d_call: TRBD1
clone_size: -
v_call: TRBV28
cdr3_aa: CASSSRDRRMIYF
cdr3_nt: TGTGCCAGCAGTTCCCGGGACAGGAGGATGATCTACTTC

j_call: TRBJ2-3
d_call: -
clone_size: -
v_call: TRBV24-1
cdr3_aa: CATSEDSTDTQYF
cdr3_nt: TGTGCCACCAGTGAGGACAGCACAGATACGCAGTATTTT

j_call: TRBJ2-7
d_call: TRBD2
clone_size: -
v_call: TRBV4-3
cdr3_aa: CASSLRLADYEQYF
cdr3_nt: TGCGCCAGCAGCCTCAGACTAGCGGACTACGAGCAGTACTTC

j_call: TRBJ2-3
d_call: -
clone_size: once
v_call: TRBV7-2
cdr3_aa: CASSTDRSTDTQYF
cdr3_nt: TGTGCCAGCAGCACAGACAGAAGCACAGATACGCAGTATTTT

j_call: TRBJ2-7
d_call: -
clone_size: few
v_call: TRBV27
cdr3_aa: CASSLSRRSYEQYF
cdr3_nt: TGTGCCAGCAGTTTATCGCGGCGGTCCTACGAGCAGTACTTC

j_call: TRBJ2-7
d_call: -
clone_size: -
v_call: TRBV7-9
cdr3_aa: CASSLSTGSYEQYF
cdr3_nt: TGTGCCAGCAGCTTAAGTACGGGTTCCTACGAGCAGTACTTC

j_call: TRBJ2-7
d_call: TRBD2
clone_size: -
v_call: TRBV6-5
cdr3_aa: CASTSGGSPYYEQYF
cdr3_nt: TGTGCCAGCACCTCCGGGGGGAGCCCTTACTACGAGCAGTACTTC

j_call: TRBJ2-5
d_call: TRBD2
clone_size: once
v_call: TRBV18
cdr3_aa: CASSPLTSGGAKTQYF
cdr3_nt: TGTGCCAGCTCACCCCTGACTAGCGGGGGGGCCAAGACCCAGTACTTC

j_call: TRBJ2-3
d_call: -
clone_size: -
v_call: TRBV4-1
cdr3_aa: CASSQLPLGRTTDTQYF
cdr3_nt: TGCGCCAGCAGCCAGCTGCCACTTGGAAGGACCACAGATACGCAGTATTTT

j_call: TRBJ1-6
d_call: -
clone_size: few
v_call: TRBV6-2/TRBV6-3
cdr3_aa: CASSYSQNNSPLHF
cdr3_nt: TGTGCCAGCAGTTACTCACAGAATAATTCACCCCTCCACTTT

j_call: TRBJ1-5
d_call: -
clone_size: -
v_call: TRBV19
cdr3_aa: CASSIQQGPQHF
cdr3_nt: TGTGCCAGTAGTATACAACAAGGGCCCCAGCATTTT

j_call: TRBJ2-7
d_call: TRBD2
clone_size: -
v_call: TRBV7-2
cdr3_aa: CASSLLAGPNEQYF
cdr3_nt: TGTGCCAGCAGCTTACTAGCGGGGCCCAACGAGCAGTACTTC

j_call: TRBJ2-7
d_call: -
clone_size: -
v_call: TRBV11-2
cdr3_aa: CASSSAGYEQYF
cdr3_nt: TGTGCCAGCAGCTCCGCCGGCTACGAGCAGTACTTC

j_call: TRBJ1-1
d_call: -
clone_size: -
v_call: TRBV30
cdr3_aa: CAWKGGPNTEAFF
cdr3_nt: TGTGCCTGGAAAGGGGGGCCGAACACTGAAGCTTTCTTT

j_call: TRBJ2-7
d_call: -
clone_size: -
v_call: TRBV3-1/TRBV3-2
cdr3_aa: CASSQDGAYEQYF
cdr3_nt: TGTGCCAGCAGCCAAGATGGGGCCTACGAGCAGTACTTC

j_call: TRBJ1-5
d_call: -
clone_size: -
v_call: TRBV25-1
cdr3_aa: CASSTRNQPQHF
cdr3_nt: TGTGCCAGCAGTACCAGAAATCAGCCCCAGCATTTT

j_call: TRBJ2-1
d_call: -
clone_size: -
v_call: TRBV6-1
cdr3_aa: CASSELDVSSYNEQFF
cdr3_nt: TGTGCCAGCAGTGAACTGGATGTGAGCTCCTACAATGAGCAGTTCTTC

j_call: TRBJ1-2
d_call: TRBD1
clone_size: -
v_call: TRBV7-6
cdr3_aa: CASSLEQGAGNGYTF
cdr3_nt: TGTGCCAGCAGCTTAGAACAGGGGGCCGGGAATGGCTACACCTTC

j_call: TRBJ1-2
d_call: TRBD1
clone_size: -
v_call: TRBV13
cdr3_aa: CASSHTGEGYGYTF
cdr3_nt: TGTGCCAGCAGCCACACAGGGGAGGGCTATGGCTACACCTTC

j_call: TRBJ1-2
d_call: TRBD1
clone_size: -
v_call: TRBV5-1
cdr3_aa: CASSLTGTVYGYTF
cdr3_nt: TGCGCCAGCAGCTTAACCGGGACAGTCTATGGCTACACCTTC

j_call: TRBJ2-2
d_call: TRBD2
clone_size: -
v_call: TRBV3-1/TRBV3-2
cdr3_aa: CASSQRLAGTGELFF
cdr3_nt: TGTGCCAGCAGCCAAAGACTAGCGGGTACCGGGGAGCTGTTTTTT

j_call: TRBJ2-7
d_call: -
clone_size: -
v_call: TRBV29-1
cdr3_aa: CSVVAAYEQYF
cdr3_nt: TGCAGCGTTGTGGCAGCATACGAGCAGTACTTC